The clone carrying this T cell receptor (beta chain) was observed many times. Its antigen is as yet unknown. Each patient went into thyroid surgery without having received any treatment. The sample comes from a study of metastatic and nonmetastatic thyroid tumors. For the study at large: Repertoire comparison spanned blood and tumor or nodule tissue of malignant and benign thyroid patients. Broader study findings: The reported finding was significantly higher TCR beta diversity in malignant thyroid tumors relative to benign nodules, in blood and tumor.

The CDR3 sequence is 16 residues long. Trimming pared 1 base from V and 0 bases from J, leaving 11 bases between. Germline CDR1 SGHDT, CDR2 YYEEEE. In the source study's methods: Built for papillary thyroid cancer, a distant-metastasis classifier drew on CDR3 differences across clinicopathological groups. MiXCR was used by TCRdb to re-call the PCR reads. The V and J calls, along with clone size, are taken from TCRdb and not from the paper's own processing. The table has about 22,000 clones, roughly 18% seen once. This TCR was recovered from a male donor with papillary thyroid cancer or a benign thyroid nodule (not recorded which). Some clones in this sample may be carry-over from other donors' samples. J is TRBJ2-1 and V is TRBV5-6, with D hard to call. Sample: adjacent normal tissue. Here the CDR3 DNA reads TGTGCCAGCAGCTTGAGGACGGCGGTCTCCTACAATGAGCAGTTCTTC. The encoded protein is CASSLRTAVSYNEQFF.